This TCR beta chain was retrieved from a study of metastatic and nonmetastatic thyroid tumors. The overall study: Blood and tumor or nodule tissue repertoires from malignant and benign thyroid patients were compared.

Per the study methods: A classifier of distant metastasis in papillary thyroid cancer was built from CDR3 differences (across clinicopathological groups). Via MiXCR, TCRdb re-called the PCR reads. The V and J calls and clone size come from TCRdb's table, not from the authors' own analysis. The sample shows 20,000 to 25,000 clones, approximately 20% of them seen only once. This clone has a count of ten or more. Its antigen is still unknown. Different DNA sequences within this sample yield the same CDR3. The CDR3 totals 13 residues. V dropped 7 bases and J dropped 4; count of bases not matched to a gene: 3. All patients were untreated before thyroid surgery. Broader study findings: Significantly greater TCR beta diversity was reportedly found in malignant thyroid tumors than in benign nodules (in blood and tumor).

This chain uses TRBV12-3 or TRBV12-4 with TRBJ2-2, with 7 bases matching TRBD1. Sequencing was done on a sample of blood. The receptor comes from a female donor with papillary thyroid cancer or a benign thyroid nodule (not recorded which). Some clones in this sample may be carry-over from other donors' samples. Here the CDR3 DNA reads TGTGCCAGCACACACAGGGGCACCGGGGAGCTGTTTTTT. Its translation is CASTHRGTGELFF.